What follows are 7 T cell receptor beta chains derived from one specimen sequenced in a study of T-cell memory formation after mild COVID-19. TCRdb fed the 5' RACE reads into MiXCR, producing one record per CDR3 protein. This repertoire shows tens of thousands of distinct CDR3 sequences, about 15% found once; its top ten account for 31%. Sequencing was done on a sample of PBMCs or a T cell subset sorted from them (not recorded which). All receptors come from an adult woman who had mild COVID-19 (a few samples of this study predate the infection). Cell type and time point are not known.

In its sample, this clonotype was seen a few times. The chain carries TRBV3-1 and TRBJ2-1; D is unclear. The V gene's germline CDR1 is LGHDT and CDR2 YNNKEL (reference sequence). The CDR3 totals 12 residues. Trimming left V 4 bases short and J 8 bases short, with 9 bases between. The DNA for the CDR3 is TGTGCCAGCAGCCTTAGGAAGGATGAGCAGTTCTTC. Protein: CASSLRKDEQFF.

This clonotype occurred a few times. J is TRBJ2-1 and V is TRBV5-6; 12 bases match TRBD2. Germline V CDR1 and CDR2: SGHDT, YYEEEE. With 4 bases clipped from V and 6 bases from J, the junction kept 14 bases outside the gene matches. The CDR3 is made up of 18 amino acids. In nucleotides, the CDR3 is TGTGCCAGCAGCCTCCCTCACCTAGCGGGAGGGCCCCCCAATGAGCAGTTCTTC. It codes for CASSLPHLAGGPPNEQFF. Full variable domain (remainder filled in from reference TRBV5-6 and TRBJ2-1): DAGVTQSPTHLIKTRGQQVTLRCSPKSGHDTVSWYQQALGQGPQFIFQYYEEEERQRGNFPDRFSGHQFPNYSSELNVNALLLGDSALYLCASSLPHLAGGPPNEQFFGPGTRLTVL.

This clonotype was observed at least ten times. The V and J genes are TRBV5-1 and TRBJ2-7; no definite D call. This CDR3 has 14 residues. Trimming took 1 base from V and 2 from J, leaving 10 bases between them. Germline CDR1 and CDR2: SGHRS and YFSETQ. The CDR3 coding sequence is TGCGCCAGCAGCTTGTTTCCGTCCGCCTACGAGCAGTACTTC. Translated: CASSLFPSAYEQYF.

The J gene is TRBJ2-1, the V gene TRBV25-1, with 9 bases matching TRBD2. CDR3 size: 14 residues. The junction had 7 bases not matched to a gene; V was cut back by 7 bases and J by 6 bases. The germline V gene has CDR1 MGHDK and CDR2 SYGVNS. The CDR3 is CASISSGIFNEQFF. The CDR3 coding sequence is TGTGCCAGCATCTCTAGCGGGATATTCAATGAGCAGTTCTTC. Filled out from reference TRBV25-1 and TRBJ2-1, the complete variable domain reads EADIYQTPRYLVIGTGKKITLECSQTMGHDKMYWYQQDPGMELHLIHYSYGVNSTEKGDLSSESTVSRIRTEHFPLTLESARPSHTSQYLCASISSGIFNEQFFGPGTRLTVL.

CDR3 DNA sequence: TGCGCCAGCAGCTTGGTGGGATTTAGCACAGATACGCAGTATTTT. This codes for CASSLVGFSTDTQYF. This chain links TRBV5-1 with TRBJ2-3; D is undetermined. CDR1 and CDR2 (germline): SGHRS, YFSETQ. The CDR3 covers 15 residues. The V end was cut by 0 bases, the J end by 0 bases, with 8 bases between.

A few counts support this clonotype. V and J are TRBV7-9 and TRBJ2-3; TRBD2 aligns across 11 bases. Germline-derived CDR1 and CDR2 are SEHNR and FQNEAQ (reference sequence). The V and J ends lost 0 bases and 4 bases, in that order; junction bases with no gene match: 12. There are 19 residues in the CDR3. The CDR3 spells CASSLAYLAGGPRPDTQYF. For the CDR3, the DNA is TGTGCCAGCAGCTTAGCCTACCTAGCGGGGGGTCCCCGGCCAGATACGCAGTATTTT.

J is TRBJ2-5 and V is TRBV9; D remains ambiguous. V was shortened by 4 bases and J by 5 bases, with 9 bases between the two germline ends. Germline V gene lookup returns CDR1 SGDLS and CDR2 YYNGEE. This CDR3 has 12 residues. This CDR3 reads CASSPQGETQYF. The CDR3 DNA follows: TGTGCCAGCAGCCCCCAAGGGGAGACCCAGTACTTC.